Presented here are 12 T cell receptor beta chains from one specimen sequenced in a study of blood T cell repertoires in COVID-19. The repertoire was sequenced with immunoSEQ multiplex PCR; TCRdb's copy has only in-frame clones and lacks some. The sample shows 150,000 to 200,000 clones, 87% of them seen only once. Material for sequencing was peripheral blood. The receptor source for this set is a human donor in a cohort sampled during active COVID-19.

In its sample, this clone was seen a few times. V and J are TRBV27 and TRBJ2-7; D not resolved. CDR3 length: 10 residues. CDR1 is MNHEY, CDR2 SMNVEV, per germline (reference sequence). With 5 bases removed from V and 4 bases from J, the gap between germline ends came to 3 bases. The CDR3 reads CASSTYEQYF. The CDR3 DNA reads TGTGCCAGCAGTACATACGAGCAGTACTTC.

CDR3 residues: CASAAGAMGTDTQYF. The CDR3 bases are TGTGCCAGCGCTGCGGGAGCGATGGGCACAGATACGCAGTATTTT. The chain joins TRBV6-5 to TRBJ2-3; 7 bases map to TRBD2. The CDR3 is made up of 15 amino acids. The V and J ends lost 8 bases and 1 base, in that order; junction bases with no gene match: 9. Germline CDR1 reads MNHEY; CDR2 reads SVGAGI.

This clone was seen once. The gene calls are TRBV6-2 or TRBV6-3 and TRBJ2-1; no clear D gene. Germline V gene sequence: CDR1 MNHEY, CDR2 SVGEGT. The V and J ends lost 7 bases and 2 bases respectively, with 12 bases between them. CDR3 size: 14 residues. The CDR3 sequence is CASNYATPYNEQFF. The CDR3 region has the DNA TGTGCCAGCAATTATGCGACACCCTACAATGAGCAGTTCTTC.

The chain recombines TRBV29-1 with TRBJ1-1, with 10 nucleotides matching TRBD1. Per germline, CDR1 SQVTM and CDR2 ANQGSEA. V was clipped by 6 bases and J by 5 bases; unmatched bases: 6. The CDR3 spans 13 residues. The CDR3 DNA follows: TGCAGCGTCTCCGGGACAGGGGTAACTGAAGCTTTCTTT. The encoded protein is CSVSGTGVTEAFF.

The chain recombines TRBV9 with TRBJ2-1; the match to TRBD1 covers 8 bases. The CDR3 has 15 residues. V lost 3 bases to trimming and J lost 8 bases; unmatched junction nucleotides: 10. In germline, CDR1 is SGDLS, CDR2 YYNGEE. CDR3 nucleotide sequence: TGTGCCAGCAGCGGCAGGGGGCGTCTGATGGATGAGCAGTTCTTC. Translated, it gives CASSGRGRLMDEQFF.

The chain is built from TRBV30 and TRBJ2-7; D gene uncertain. The CDR3 is made up of 11 amino acids. Germline V lookup: CDR1 GTSNPN, CDR2 SVGIG (reference sequence). V lost 4 bases, J lost 1 base, and 5 bases lay in between. The CDR3, as DNA: TGTGCCTGGACTTCGTCCTACGAGCAGTACTTC. Amino acids: CAWTSSYEQYF.

V is TRBV27 and J is TRBJ1-1; D remains ambiguous. V was trimmed by 10 bases and J by 1 base, leaving 7 bases between them. Germline lookup yields CDR1 MNHEY and CDR2 SMNVEV (reference sequence). The CDR3 spans 11 residues. The CDR3 DNA reads as TGTGCCACCCTCAGGAACACTGAAGCTTTCTTT. It translates to CATLRNTEAFF.

This chain links TRBV30 with TRBJ2-7; 9 bases map to TRBD1. The CDR3 length is 14 residues. Germline CDR1 and CDR2: GTSNPN and SVGIG (reference sequence). V lost 2 bases and J lost 2; bases outside the gene matches: 4. CDR3 in DNA: TGTGCCTGGAGTTCGGACAGGGGCCCCTACGAGCAGTACTTC. This encodes CAWSSDRGPYEQYF.

This sequence joins TRBV28 and TRBJ1-2; 8 positions agree with TRBD1. V was clipped by 3 bases and J by 6 bases; unmatched bases: 12. Germline CDR1 is MDHEN and CDR2 is SYDVKM. This CDR3 spans 16 amino acids. CDR3 nucleotides: TGTGCCAGCAGTTTGGCTGGACAGGGCTGGGAAGATGGCTACACCTTC. Amino acid sequence: CASSLAGQGWEDGYTF.

The chain is built from TRBV6-5 and TRBJ2-5, with 7 nucleotides matching TRBD2. Trimming removed 3 bases from V and 3 bases from J; junction bases left unmatched: 7. This CDR3 region has 15 residues. Germline values: CDR1 MNHEY, CDR2 SVGAGI. CDR3 sequence (DNA): TGTGCCAGCAGTTATGGGGGGGTAGTTGAAGAGACCCAGTACTTC. Translating gives CASSYGGVVEETQYF.

V and J are TRBV27 and TRBJ2-3, with 9 bases fitting TRBD2. The CDR3 runs to 21 residues. Germline-derived CDR1 and CDR2 are MNHEY and SMNVEV (reference sequence). Trimming took 2 bases from V and 3 from J; bases not matched to a gene: 21. DNA for the CDR3: TGTGCCAGCAGTTTAGAAAATTATAAGGGCGGGAGGGCAAATGGAACAGATACGCAGTATTTT. It translates to CASSLENYKGGRANGTDTQYF.

This sequence joins TRBV7-2 and TRBJ2-7, with 7 positions matching TRBD1. The CDR3 has 14 residues. V shed 6 bases, J shed 4 bases, and the junction held 9 bases outside the gene matches. Germline V lookup: CDR1 SGHTA, CDR2 FQGNSA. CDR3 in amino acids: CASRGEGGGYEQYF. Written as DNA, the CDR3 is TGTGCCAGCAGGGGAGAAGGGGGCGGGTACGAGCAGTACTTC.